A selection of T cell receptor beta chains follows, all from one sample in a study of blood T cell repertoires in COVID-19. Assay used: immunoSEQ multiplex PCR; TCRdb lists only in-frame clones, some missing. This sample has some 100,000 clones, with 85% found just once. The sample consisted of peripheral blood. The source of these receptors is a woman in her 70s with active or convalescent COVID-19. CDR3s include the opening cysteine and the closing phenylalanine or tryptophan. The order of the fields is D gene, CDR3 length, clone size, V gene, J gene, CDR3 protein, CDR3 DNA. The D gene is left open where the match is weak. Some rows have no size entry. The others give once, few or many, or a class for an expanded clone.

>TRBD2|15|.|TRBV27|TRBJ2-5
CASTLAGGPGETQYF
TGTGCCAGCACCTTAGCGGGAGGGCCCGGAGAGACCCAGTACTTC
>TRBD2|18|.|TRBV7-6|TRBJ2-2
CASSPGLAGVPHTGELFF
TGTGCCAGCAGCCCGGGACTAGCGGGTGTTCCCCACACCGGGGAGCTGTTTTTT
>TRBD2|17|.|TRBV7-2|TRBJ2-3
CASSLALAGGGTDTQYF
TGTGCCAGCAGCTTAGCGCTAGCGGGGGGAGGTACAGATACGCAGTATTTT
>.|14|.|TRBV6-5|TRBJ2-3
CASRGAGESDTQYF
TGTGCCAGCAGGGGGGCGGGAGAATCAGATACGCAGTATTTT
>.|12|.|TRBV19|TRBJ1-5
CASSISGRAQHF
TGTGCCAGTAGTATATCGGGCAGGGCCCAGCATTTT
>.|11|.|TRBV6-5|TRBJ1-1
CASIRKQEAFF
TGTGCCAGCATACGTAAACAGGAAGCTTTCTTT
>TRBD2|15|.|TRBV7-2|TRBJ2-3
CASGTTSGRTDTQYF
TGTGCCAGCGGGACGACTAGCGGGAGGACAGATACGCAGTATTTT
>TRBD1|14|.|TRBV7-8|TRBJ1-4
CASSRGTVNEKLFF
TGTGCCAGCAGCCGAGGGACAGTTAATGAAAAACTGTTTTTT
>.|15|.|TRBV2|TRBJ1-1
CASSERTGSTSEAFF
TGTGCCAGCAGTGAAAGAACAGGGAGTACCTCTGAAGCTTTCTTT
>.|13|.|TRBV7-2|TRBJ2-5
CASSLHAKETQYF
TGTGCCAGCAGCTTACATGCGAAAGAGACCCAGTACTTC
>.|16|.|TRBV11-3|TRBJ2-2
CASSLVPAGNTGELFF
TGTGCCAGCAGCTTAGTACCGGCGGGGAACACCGGGGAGCTGTTTTTT
>.|14|.|TRBV28|TRBJ2-2
CASSFFRGAGELFF
TGTGCCAGCAGTTTTTTTAGGGGTGCCGGGGAGCTGTTTTTT
>.|12|.|TRBV10-1|TRBJ1-2
CASSRTSYGYTF
TGCGCCAGCAGTAGGACAAGCTATGGCTACACCTTC
>.|14|.|TRBV3-1/TRBV3-2|TRBJ2-5
CASLSRGGQETQYF
TGTGCCAGTCTTTCCCGAGGGGGACAAGAGACCCAGTACTTC
>TRBD2|13|.|TRBV7-2|TRBJ2-7
CASSLSLAGEQYF
TGTGCCAGCAGCTTAAGCCTAGCGGGGGAGCAGTACTTC
>TRBD1|14|.|TRBV19|TRBJ1-5
CASSDRGHNQPQHF
TGTGCCAGCTCGGACAGGGGCCATAATCAGCCCCAGCATTTT
>TRBD2|16|.|TRBV10-3|TRBJ2-7
CAISDGTSGSVGEQYF
TGTGCCATCAGTGACGGGACTAGCGGGAGTGTGGGAGAGCAGTACTTC
>.|14|few|TRBV5-8|TRBJ2-5
CASRPTGLGETQYF
TGTGCCAGCAGACCTACAGGGTTGGGAGAGACCCAGTACTTC
>.|13|.|TRBV15|TRBJ1-2
CATSRRAGDGYTF
TGTGCCACCAGCAGAAGGGCAGGGGATGGCTACACCTTC
>TRBD1|12|.|TRBV24-1|TRBJ1-1
CATVGQGPEAFF
TGTGCCACCGTAGGACAGGGACCTGAAGCTTTCTTT
>.|17|once|TRBV10-1|TRBJ2-4
CARSRGVRGSAKNIQYF
TGCGCCCGCAGCCGAGGGGTGCGGGGTTCCGCCAAAAACATTCAGTACTTC
>.|13|.|TRBV25-1|TRBJ1-4
CASSGAGNEKLFF
TGTGCCAGCAGTGGGGCGGGTAATGAAAAACTGTTTTTT
>TRBD2|15|.|TRBV6-5|TRBJ2-1
CASSSPSGRSNEQFF
TGTGCCAGCTCCAGCCCAAGCGGGAGATCCAATGAGCAGTTCTTC
>.|14|.|TRBV5-1|TRBJ1-3
CASSLNSRGNTIYF
TGCGCCAGCAGCTTGAACAGTCGAGGAAACACCATATATTTT
>TRBD1|13|.|TRBV3-1/TRBV3-2|TRBJ1-2
CASSLTGEGGYTF
TGTGCCAGCAGCCTGACAGGGGAAGGTGGCTACACCTTC
>.|13|.|TRBV14|TRBJ2-3
CASSQDLRDTQYF
TGTGCCAGCAGCCAAGATCTCAGGGATACGCAGTATTTT
>.|15|.|TRBV24-1|TRBJ2-1
CATSDAGQYRNEQFF
TGTGCCACCAGTGATGCGGGACAGTACCGCAATGAGCAGTTCTTC
>.|15|once|TRBV5-8|TRBJ2-3
CASSFSQDSTDTQYF
TGTGCCAGCAGCTTTTCACAGGATAGCACAGATACGCAGTATTTT
>TRBD1|13|few|TRBV28|TRBJ1-4
CASLRGTSEKLFF
TGTGCCAGCCTCAGGGGGACTAGTGAAAAACTGTTTTTT
>.|13|.|TRBV28|TRBJ1-5
CASSFIRGQPQHF
TGTGCCAGCAGTTTTATAAGGGGTCAGCCCCAGCATTTT
>.|11|.|TRBV7-8|TRBJ1-3
CASTLGNTIYF
TGTGCCAGCACCCTGGGAAACACCATATATTTT
>TRBD2|18|.|TRBV30|TRBJ2-3
CAWSRRTGLAGITDTQYF
TGTGCCTGGAGTAGACGGACGGGACTAGCGGGAATCACAGATACGCAGTATTTT
>TRBD1|12|.|TRBV29-1|TRBJ2-5
CSAATGTETQYF
TGCAGCGCCGCGACAGGGACAGAGACCCAGTACTTC
>TRBD2|13|.|TRBV7-2|TRBJ2-3
CASAGERTDTQYF
TGTGCCAGCGCGGGGGAACGCACAGATACGCAGTATTTT
>.|14|many|TRBV4-3|TRBJ2-7
CASSQSTAGYEQYF
TGCGCCAGCAGCCAATCAACAGCTGGGTACGAGCAGTACTTC
>TRBD2|16|.|TRBV28|TRBJ2-1
CASSLTLGGLNNEQFF
TGTGCCAGCAGTTTAACCTTGGGAGGGCTGAACAATGAGCAGTTCTTC
>TRBD1|19|.|TRBV5-1|TRBJ2-7
CASSLAAQGSSILPYEQYF
TGCGCCAGCAGCTTGGCCGCACAGGGGTCCTCCATACTCCCCTACGAGCAGTACTTC
>.|13|.|TRBV5-5|TRBJ2-5
CASSLTRQETQYF
TGTGCCAGCAGCTTGACGCGACAAGAGACCCAGTACTTC
>.|13|.|TRBV6-1|TRBJ1-6
CASSELRNSPLHF
TGTGCCAGCAGTGAATTGAGGAATTCACCCCTCCACTTT
>TRBD1|16|.|TRBV7-2|TRBJ1-5
CASSPAGQGGNQPQHF
TGTGCCAGCAGCCCCGCCGGACAGGGGGGCAATCAGCCCCAGCATTTT
>.|17|.|TRBV14|TRBJ2-2
CASSQDQATANTGELFF
TGTGCCAGCAGCCAAGATCAAGCGACAGCGAACACCGGGGAGCTGTTTTTT
>TRBD1|17|.|TRBV24-1|TRBJ2-5
CATSDFKRDRRQETQYF
TGTGCCACCAGTGATTTTAAACGGGACAGAAGACAAGAGACCCAGTACTTC
>TRBD1|14|once|TRBV18|TRBJ2-7
CASSPQGAYYEQYF
TGTGCCAGCTCACCGCAGGGGGCTTACTACGAGCAGTACTTC
>.|13|.|TRBV12-3/TRBV12-4|TRBJ2-7
CASSLSQYYEQYF
TGTGCCAGCAGTTTATCACAGTACTACGAGCAGTACTTC
>TRBD1|15|.|TRBV11-2|TRBJ2-1
CASSLGGTGLNEQFF
TGTGCCAGCAGCTTAGGCGGGACAGGCTTGAATGAGCAGTTCTTC
>.|15|.|TRBV25-1|TRBJ1-3
CASSDRRSGGNTIYF
TGTGCCAGCAGTGACCGACGTTCAGGTGGAAACACCATATATTTT
>.|13|.|TRBV28|TRBJ1-2
CAAASRGLIGYTF
TGTGCAGCGGCCAGCAGGGGCCTGATAGGCTACACCTTC
>TRBD1|15|.|TRBV4-1|TRBJ2-3
CASSQGDSRTDTQYF
TGCGCCAGCAGCCAAGGGGACAGCCGCACAGATACGCAGTATTTT
>TRBD1|16|.|TRBV11-3|TRBJ1-4
CASSLGFPGQNEKLFF
TGTGCCAGCAGCTTAGGGTTTCCGGGACAGAATGAAAAACTGTTTTTT
>.|13|.|TRBV5-5|TRBJ1-1
CASSFQGGTEAFF
TGTGCCAGCAGCTTTCAGGGTGGGACTGAAGCTTTCTTT
>.|12|.|TRBV3-1/TRBV3-2|TRBJ2-7
CASSQDSGEQYF
TGTGCCAGCAGCCAAGATTCGGGCGAGCAGTACTTC
>TRBD2|15|.|TRBV3-1/TRBV3-2|TRBJ2-3
CASSTQREVTDTQYF
TGTGCCAGCAGCACCCAGCGGGAGGTAACGGATACGCAGTATTTT